These T cell receptor beta chains were read from a single sample in a study of CD8 T cells in ankylosing spondylitis. TCRdb itself ran the 5' RACE reads through MiXCR, one entry per CDR3 protein. The data contain roughly 68,000 distinct CDR3 sequences, more than 5.5% of them singletons. The specimen was synovial fluid, either unsorted or a sorted T cell fraction (not recorded which). These TCRs come from a male donor with ankylosing spondylitis. Each CDR3 is given with its conserved first and last residue. A D gene is named only where the DNA matches it firmly. Some rows mark clone size as missing; the rest say once, few, many or name a class of expanded clone.

V: TRBV11-2; D: -; J: TRBJ2-7; size: -; DNA: TGTGCCAGCAGCTTAGATAGGCTAGATTACGAGCAGTACTTC; CDR3: CASSLDRLDYEQYF
V: TRBV23-1; D: -; J: TRBJ1-6; size: -; DNA: TGCGCCAGCAGTCAATCACAGGGCATATCCCACTTT; CDR3: CASSQSQGISHF
V: TRBV30; D: -; J: TRBJ2-2; size: many; DNA: TGTGCCTGGAGTGTATCTGGCCCCGGGGAGCTGTTTTTT; CDR3: CAWSVSGPGELFF
V: TRBV7-3; D: -; J: TRBJ2-1; size: many; DNA: TGTGCCAGCAGCTTAACTCTGGTGGAGAACAATGAGCAGTTCTTC; CDR3: CASSLTLVENNEQFF
V: TRBV28; D: -; J: TRBJ2-7; size: many; DNA: TGTGCCAGCAGTTTCCCCCCGGACAGTGCCAGCGCCTCCTACGAGCAGTACTTC; CDR3: CASSFPPDSASASYEQYF
V: TRBV4-1; D: -; J: TRBJ2-1; size: -; DNA: TGCGCCAGCAGCCCCCAGGAGGGACGTGAGCAGTTCTTC; CDR3: CASSPQEGREQFF
V: TRBV5-5; D: -; J: TRBJ1-1; size: few; DNA: TGTGCCAGCAGCTTGGACACCCAGGGGACTGAAGCTTTCTTT; CDR3: CASSLDTQGTEAFF
V: TRBV5-1; D: TRBD2; J: TRBJ2-7; size: medium-sized; DNA: TGCGCCAGCAGCCCTCGGACTAGCGGGAGACCGGACTACGAGCAGTACTTC; CDR3: CASSPRTSGRPDYEQYF
V: TRBV5-1; D: -; J: TRBJ2-1; size: few; DNA: TGCGCCAGCAGCTTGGCGGGTAGCGGAGAGGGGAATGAGCAGTTCTTC; CDR3: CASSLAGSGEGNEQFF
V: TRBV11-3; D: -; J: TRBJ2-6; size: -; DNA: TGTGCCAGCAGCCAGTATAGCTCTGGGGCCAACGTCCTGACTTTC; CDR3: CASSQYSSGANVLTF
V: TRBV5-1; D: TRBD1; J: TRBJ1-5; size: few; DNA: TGCGCCAGCAGCTCGGGACAGGGTTCAGGGCAGCCCCAGCATTTT; CDR3: CASSSGQGSGQPQHF
V: TRBV9; D: -; J: TRBJ1-1; size: many; DNA: TGTGCCAGCAGCGTAGCAGAAGCGACCACGGCTTTCTTT; CDR3: CASSVAEATTAFF
V: TRBV6-1; D: -; J: TRBJ2-2; size: few; DNA: TGTGCCAGCAGGGGTTCAGGGGACACCGGGGAGCTGTTTTTT; CDR3: CASRGSGDTGELFF
V: TRBV7-8; D: -; J: TRBJ1-5; size: few; DNA: TGTGCCAGCAGCCCCGGGGAGGGCCGTTATCAGCCCCAGCATTTT; CDR3: CASSPGEGRYQPQHF
V: TRBV3-1; D: TRBD1; J: TRBJ1-2; size: many; DNA: TGTGCCAGCAGCTTAGGGGGCGACGCTGGCTACACCTTC; CDR3: CASSLGGDAGYTF
V: TRBV7-9; D: -; J: TRBJ2-7; size: -; DNA: TGTGCCAGCAGCTCCCCGGAGGGGCCTACCTACGAGCAGTACTTC; CDR3: CASSSPEGPTYEQYF
V: TRBV20-1; D: TRBD1; J: TRBJ2-7; size: many; DNA: TGCAGTGCCCTCAACCAAGACAGGGTCGGCTCCTACGAGCAGTACTTC; CDR3: CSALNQDRVGSYEQYF
V: TRBV27; D: -; J: TRBJ2-7; size: few; DNA: TGTGCCAGCAGTTTGAGGAGGGACGGTTCCGAGCAGTACTTC; CDR3: CASSLRRDGSEQYF
V: TRBV27; D: -; J: TRBJ2-5; size: -; DNA: TGTGCCAGCATGGGCGGTAGTGCGGAGACCCAGTACTTC; CDR3: CASMGGSAETQYF
V: TRBV11-2; D: -; J: TRBJ2-7; size: -; DNA: TGTGCCATCTCCTCGTACGAGCAGTACTTC; CDR3: CAISSYEQYF
V: TRBV6-1; D: TRBD1; J: TRBJ2-5; size: many; DNA: TGTGCCAGCAGGACCCCGGGACAGGGGGTAGAGACCCAGTACTTC; CDR3: CASRTPGQGVETQYF
V: TRBV5-5; D: -; J: TRBJ2-3; size: many; DNA: TGTGCCAGCAGCTTAACTCGCAGCACAGATACGCAGTATTTT; CDR3: CASSLTRSTDTQYF
V: TRBV11-3; D: TRBD2; J: TRBJ2-7; size: -; DNA: TGTGCCAGCAGCGCCGGGGGGATCAACGAGCAGTACTTC; CDR3: CASSAGGINEQYF
V: TRBV5-5; D: TRBD2; J: TRBJ2-7; size: many; DNA: TGTGCCAGCAGTTCTAGCGGGGGAACTTACGAGCAGTACTTC; CDR3: CASSSSGGTYEQYF